This T cell receptor beta chain emerged from a study of identical twins. Findings and caveats of the study: In cord blood, abundant beta clonotypes had fewer insertions; memory showed no trend.

This clonotype was observed a few times. The antigen is not known. cDNA carried unique molecular identifiers, and a universal primer site was added by template switching. TCRdb redid the calling of the 5' RACE reads with MiXCR, one entry per CDR3 protein. The sample shows approximately 600,000 distinct CDR3 sequences, 7% to 7.5% of them seen only once. Looked up from germline, CDR1 is SGHAT and CDR2 is FQNNGV. The J segment lost 10 bases and the V segment lost 2 bases, leaving 7 bases of the junction unmatched. CDR3 length: 16 amino acids. These data are also associated with another study on yellow fever vaccine responses in identical twins.

J is TRBJ1-6 and V is TRBV11-2, with TRBD1 identical over 11 bases. The clonotype was recovered from a woman under 30 in good health. The source material was PBMCs. The CDR3 DNA follows: TGTGCCAGCAGCTTAATAGGGACAGGGGGGGGGTCACCCCTCCACTTT. As protein: CASSLIGTGGGSPLHF.